This T cell receptor (beta chain) derives from a study of human T cells and chemical hapten exposure. Study results and caveats: Since the donors had alopecia, their immune response may not be the same as that of healthy people.

As the library was built, unique molecular identifiers were attached to individual cDNA molecules. Using its own MiXCR run on the RACE reads, TCRdb lists one record per CDR3 protein. The data contain roughly 84,000 distinct CDR3 sequences, 8.5% to 12% of them singletons. This clonotype was counted many times. The antigen remains undetermined. As to time point: patch test 2, 6 weeks after DPC sensitization. Treatment reported: therapeutic diphenylcyclopropenone sensitization with weekly scalp DPC. Trimming removed 1 base at V and 8 bases at J, with 25 bases between. Per the germline V gene, CDR1 is MGHRA and CDR2 is YSYEKL. The CDR3 spans 18 residues.

The sequencing here drew on whole blood, taken in connection with sensitization to the hapten diphenylcyclopropenone (DPC). This sequence originates from a woman between 50 and 59 years old with alopecia areata. Some clones in this sample may be carry-over from other donors' samples. This chain connects TRBV4-1 to TRBJ2-3, with D possibly matching TRBD1 (7 bases). The CDR3 sequence: CASSQGFFGGTRGATQYF. CDR3 in DNA: TGCGCCAGCAGCCAAGGTTTTTTTGGCGGGACCAGGGGGGCTACGCAGTATTTT.